One and the same sample provided the 13 T cell receptor beta chains below, sequenced in a study of tumor and adjacent non-tumor tissue in lung cancer. The library came from three nested PCR rounds adapted from ARM-PCR protocols. TCRdb redid the calling of the multiplex PCR reads with MiXCR, one entry per CDR3 protein. The sample records tens of thousands of distinct CDR3 sequences, 72% being singletons. No cell sorting was done before RNA was extracted from the tissue. Sequenced sample: lung tumor tissue. The receptors stem from a woman in her thirties or forties with non-small cell lung cancer.

This clonotype was seen a few times. A much bigger clone sits one base away, suggesting this may be a read error. The rearrangement joins TRBV12-3 or TRBV12-4 to TRBJ2-1, with D possibly being TRBD1 (6 bases). Trimming pared 2 bases from V and 6 bases from J, leaving 14 bases between. The CDR3 is made up of 15 amino acids. Written as DNA, the CDR3 is TGTGCCAGCAGTTTATCAGGGGAGAGAGTCAATGAGCAGTTCTTC. Its translation: CASSLSGERVNEQFF.

As for this clonotype: A much larger clone differs from this one at a single base, so this may be a read error. This sequence joins TRBV30 and TRBJ1-3; 8 nucleotides agree with TRBD1. V lost 0 bases and J lost 4; bases outside the gene matches: 17. In germline, CDR1 is GTSNPN, CDR2 SVGIG (reference sequence). This CDR3 comprises 19 residues. DNA for the CDR3: TGTGCCTGGAGTGTCCCCACAGATTATGACAGGGGAAACGGAAACACCATATATTTT. Amino acid sequence: CAWSVPTDYDRGNGNTIYF.

This clonotype has only a few counts. This could be a read error, since a much larger clone is one nucleotide away. This chain joins TRBV13 and TRBJ2-3; D call uncertain. This CDR3 contains 13 residues. Trimming left V 2 bases short and J 2 bases short, with 5 bases between. The germline V gene has CDR1 PRHDT and CDR2 FYEKMQ (reference sequence). CDR3 coding DNA: TGTGCCAGCAGCTTACGGATCACAGATACGCAGTATTTT. This gives the protein CASSLRITDTQYF.

As concerns this clonotype: Likely a read error: the CDR3 ends without its conserved phenylalanine or tryptophan. The gene calls are TRBV11-2 and TRBJ1-4; the match to TRBD1 covers 8 bases. The CDR3 has 16 residues. V was pared by 7 bases and J by 7 bases, with 14 bases of the junction left unmatched. Germline V gives CDR1 SGHAT, CDR2 FQNNGV. CDR3 sequence: CASNLAPTGGSEKLFS. The CDR3 DNA reads TGTGCCAGCAACCTAGCCCCTACAGGGGGAAGTGAAAAACTGTTTTCT.

This clonotype was picked up many times. The V call is TRBV12-3 or TRBV12-4, the J call TRBJ1-2, with 8 bases identical to TRBD1. This CDR3 is 14 amino acids long. V dropped 5 bases and J dropped 4; count of bases not matched to a gene: 6. The CDR3 here is CASSPGGAGYGYTF. CDR3 nucleotides: TGTGCCAGCAGTCCAGGGGGCGCGGGCTATGGCTACACCTTC.

Sample share makes this clonotype medium-sized. The chain carries TRBV11-2 and TRBJ2-3, with 9 bases identical to TRBD2. The CDR3 sequence is 16 residues long. CDR1 and CDR2 from the germline V gene are SGHAT and FQNNGV. The J segment lost 1 base and the V segment lost 3 bases, leaving 5 bases of the junction unmatched. The DNA of the CDR3 is TGTGCCAGCAGCTTTAGCGGGAGTAAGGGCACAGATACGCAGTATTTT. Its protein is CASSFSGSKGTDTQYF.

This clonotype has ten or more counts. A read error may produce the germline difference seen at one junction end. The chain recombines TRBV6-6 with TRBJ1-2; 11 nucleotides line up with TRBD1. CDR3 length: 15 residues. Germline values: CDR1 MNHNY, CDR2 SVGAGI (reference sequence). The CDR3 nucleotides read TGTGCCAGCAGCTCACGGGACAGGGGGACGGGAGGCTACGCCTTC. This translates into CASSSRDRGTGGYAF.

Note on this clonotype: This sequence may be a read error, since a much larger clone differs from it by one base. The chain has TRBV5-1 and TRBJ1-5, with TRBD1 as a possible D gene (5 bases). The germline V gene has CDR1 SGHRS and CDR2 YFSETQ. The CDR3 is made up of 15 amino acids. The ends were cut back, 4 bases at V and 3 bases at J, with 14 bases in the middle. The CDR3 nucleotides are TGCGCCAGCAGCGACGACACAGGATCCAATCAGCCCCAGCATTTT. Translating gives CASSDDTGSNQPQHF.

A word on this clonotype: This may be a read error: a much more frequent sequence differs by one nucleotide. As the CDR3 is not closed by the conserved phenylalanine or tryptophan, this likely results from a read error. V and J are TRBV6-6 and TRBJ1-3; D gene ambiguous. Trimming shortened V by 6 bases and J by 0 bases, and 12 bases separated the two germline ends. CDR1 is MNHNY, CDR2 SVGAGI, per germline (reference sequence). The CDR3 spans 15 residues. The DNA of the CDR3 is TGTGCCAGCAGCGGCCAGCAGCTCTCTGGAAACACCATATATTCT. The encoded protein is CASSGQQLSGNTIYS.

Of note for this clonotype: A much larger clone differs from this one at a single base, so this may be a read error. V gene TRBV29-1 combines with J gene TRBJ1-1; D is ambiguous. Between the trimmed V and J ends, which lost 6 bases and 5 bases, there was a span of 13 bases. Germline CDR1 is SQVTM and CDR2 is ANQGSEA. This CDR3 has 12 amino acids. The CDR3 sequence is CSVATRNTEAFF. In DNA form, the CDR3 reads TGCAGCGTCGCGACAAGGAATACTGAAGCTTTCTTT.

This clonotype was detected ten times or more. The chain has TRBV28 and TRBJ2-7, with 13 positions matching TRBD2. The length of the CDR3 is 13 residues. Trimming removed 7 bases from V and 6 bases from J; junction bases left unmatched: 3. Germline V gives CDR1 MDHEN, CDR2 SYDVKM. Here the CDR3 DNA reads TGTGCCAGCAAGGGACTAGCGGGACTCGAGCAGTACTTC. It specifies CASKGLAGLEQYF.

This clonotype has only one observation. Its ends do not fully match the called genes, so a read error is possible. The J gene is TRBJ2-3, the V gene TRBV5-6, with TRBD2 matching over 9 bases. There are 18 residues in the CDR3. The germline V gene has CDR1 SGHDT and CDR2 YYEEEE. This CDR3 reads CAISLEASGDRTGDTQYF. CDR3 nucleotide sequence: TGTGCCATCAGCTTGGAAGCTAGCGGGGACCGAACAGGAGATACGCAGTATTTT. The entire variable domain, with the rest obtained from reference TRBV5-6 and TRBJ2-3, is as follows: DAGVTQSPTHLIKTRGQQVTLRCSPKSGHDTVSWYQQALGQGPQFIFQYYEEEERQRGNFPDRFSGHQFPNYSSELNVNALLLGDSALYLCAISLEASGDRTGDTQYFGPGTRLTVL.

About this clonotype: The germline gene is not matched at one end of the junction; a read error may be the cause. The chain uses TRBV6-5 and TRBJ2-5, with 10 bases matching TRBD2. Germline V lookup: CDR1 MNHEY, CDR2 SVGAGI. This CDR3 comprises 16 residues. The CDR3 is CASSYRASGGQETQDF. The CDR3, as DNA: TGTGCCAGCAGTTACAGGGCTAGCGGGGGCCAAGAGACCCAGGACTTC.